The 31 T cell receptor beta chains in this list originate from one sample, sequenced in a study of blood T cell repertoires in COVID-19. The data were produced by immunoSEQ multiplex PCR, yet TCRdb's version contains in-frame clones alone and is incomplete. The profile shows under 300,000 clones, around 85% of them singletons. Sequencing was carried out using PBMCs or T cells enriched from blood (not recorded which). The source of these receptors is a woman aged 35 to 49 with acute COVID-19.

This sequence joins TRBV19 and TRBJ1-1, with 8 bases matching TRBD1. J lost 5 bases, V lost 3 bases, and 5 bases had no gene match. The CDR3 runs to 14 residues. From germline, CDR1 is LNHDA and CDR2 SQIVND (reference sequence). The CDR3 is CASSMGRGQTEAFF. CDR3 DNA sequence: TGTGCCAGTAGTATGGGCAGGGGGCAGACTGAAGCTTTCTTT.

The CDR3 DNA reads TGTGCCAGTAGTATTTGGACTAGCGGCCAAGAGACCCAGTACTTC. Translation: CASSIWTSGQETQYF. This chain joins TRBV19 and TRBJ2-5, with 10 nucleotides matching TRBD2. Trimming cost V 3 bases and J 1 base; bases outside gene matches: 2. This CDR3 has 15 amino acids. In germline, CDR1 is LNHDA, CDR2 SQIVND (reference sequence).

This chain joins TRBV7-9 and TRBJ1-1; 8 bases line up with TRBD1. V dropped 4 bases and J dropped 1; count of bases not matched to a gene: 8. The CDR3 extends over 16 amino acids. Germline assignment: CDR1 SEHNR and CDR2 FQNEAQ (reference sequence). CDR3 residues: CASSSGAGGKNTEAFF. CDR3 coding DNA: TGTGCCAGCAGCTCAGGTGCAGGGGGCAAGAACACTGAAGCTTTCTTT.

The chain is built from TRBV15 and TRBJ2-2; D is ambiguous. Trimming removed 1 base at V and 2 bases at J, with 8 bases between. Looked up from germline, CDR1 is LNHNV and CDR2 is YYDKDF (reference sequence). The CDR3 length is 15 residues. The CDR3 sequence: CATSRVLSNTGELFF. In nucleotides, the CDR3 is TGTGCCACCAGCAGAGTTCTTAGTAACACCGGGGAGCTGTTTTTT.

The V and J genes are TRBV6-5 and TRBJ1-1, with D perhaps matching TRBD1 (6 bases). Germline lookup yields CDR1 MNHEY and CDR2 SVGAGI. There are 12 residues in the CDR3. V gave up 4 bases and J gave up 7 bases, with 10 bases separating them. CDR3 protein: CASSSKTGEAFF. DNA of the CDR3: TGTGCCAGCAGTTCGAAGACAGGTGAAGCTTTCTTT.

V gene TRBV15 combines with J gene TRBJ2-7; 13 nucleotides align to TRBD2. Trimming cost V 1 base and J 3 bases; bases outside gene matches: 6. CDR3 length equals 17 residues. The germline gives CDR1 LNHNV, CDR2 YYDKDF (reference sequence). CDR3 sequence reads: CATSRGLAGGHIYEQYF. DNA for the CDR3: TGTGCCACCAGCAGAGGACTAGCGGGAGGACACATCTACGAGCAGTACTTC.

The chain couples TRBV5-1 to TRBJ1-2; a possible D gene is TRBD1 (5 bases). CDR1 is SGHRS, CDR2 YFSETQ, per germline. Trimming cost V 4 bases and J 8 bases, with 18 bases left between them. The CDR3 contains 14 residues. This CDR3 is CASSQSGFLGGYTF. DNA of the CDR3: TGCGCCAGCAGCCAATCAGGGTTTTTAGGGGGCTACACCTTC.

There are a few counts of this clone. The genes are TRBV3-1 (or the pseudogene TRBV3-2) and TRBJ1-2; D is ambiguous. Germline V gene lookup returns CDR1 LGHDT and CDR2 YNNKEL (reference sequence). The CDR3 extends over 13 amino acids. V shed 0 bases and J shed 5 bases, with 7 bases lying between them. In nucleotides, the CDR3 is TGTGCCAGCAGCCAAGAGTGGGAGTATGGCTACACCTTC. It is translated as CASSQEWEYGYTF.

The chain employs TRBV5-4 and TRBJ2-5; 8 bases agree with TRBD2. The V segment lost 0 bases and the J segment 5 bases; nucleotides outside the gene matches: 6. The CDR3 loop spans 15 amino acids. Germline V gene data show CDR1 as SGHNT and CDR2 as YYREEE (reference sequence). CDR3 sequence: CASSLAGREHETQYF. CDR3 sequence (DNA): TGTGCCAGCAGCTTGGCCGGGAGGGAGCATGAGACCCAGTACTTC.

V is TRBV2 and J is TRBJ1-2; D may be TRBD1 (6 bases). This CDR3 comprises 12 residues. Between the trimmed V and J ends, which lost 3 bases and 8 bases, there was a span of 10 bases. The germline gives CDR1 SNHLY, CDR2 FYNNEI. The CDR3 here is CASSDQGQGYTF. CDR3 coding DNA: TGTGCCAGCAGTGACCAGGGGCAGGGCTACACCTTC.

The chain joins TRBV7-3 to TRBJ2-1; 11 nucleotides agree with TRBD2. The V gene's germline CDR1 is SGHTA and CDR2 FQGTGA. Trimming cost V 3 bases and J 0 bases; bases outside gene matches: 4. The CDR3 is 17 residues long. CDR3 nucleotides: TGTGCCAGCAGCTTTAGCGGGAGGGAAAGCTCCTACAATGAGCAGTTCTTC. Translated, it gives CASSFSGRESSYNEQFF.

The J gene is TRBJ2-7, the V gene TRBV11-2, with D perhaps TRBD2 (5 bases). The length of the CDR3 is 14 residues. The germline V and J ends were trimmed by 6 bases and 0 bases, with 12 bases remaining between them. Germline V gene lookup returns CDR1 SGHAT and CDR2 FQNNGV. CDR3 nucleotides: TGTGCCAGCAGTCTCGGACTGAACTCCTACGAGCAGTACTTC. Translating it yields CASSLGLNSYEQYF. Together with reference TRBV11-2 and TRBJ2-7, the CDR3 gives the full variable domain: EAGVAQSPRYKIIEKRQSVAFWCNPISGHATLYWYQQILGQGPKLLIQFQNNGVVDDSQLPKDRFSAERLKGVDSTLKIQPAKLEDSAVYLCASSLGLNSYEQYFGPGTRLTVT.

The rearrangement links TRBV19 to TRBJ1-2, with TRBD1 identical over 10 bases. Germline loops: CDR1 LNHDA, CDR2 SQIVND (reference sequence). The CDR3 is 14 amino acids. J gave up 8 bases and V 9 bases, and 12 bases lay outside the gene matches. The CDR3 loop is CASPLTGGAEGYTF. DNA of the CDR3: TGTGCCAGCCCTTTGACAGGGGGCGCGGAGGGCTACACCTTC. Full variable domain (rest looked up from reference TRBV19 and TRBJ1-2): DGGITQSPKYLFRKEGQNVTLSCEQNLNHDAMYWYRQDPGQGLRLIYYSQIVNDFQKGDIAEGYSVSREKKESFPLTVTSAQKNPTAFYLCASPLTGGAEGYTFGSGTRLTVV.

The chain employs TRBV3-1 (or the pseudogene TRBV3-2) and TRBJ1-2; 7 positions match TRBD1. Germline CDR1 is LGHDT and CDR2 is YNNKEL (reference sequence). This CDR3 has 16 residues. V lost 4 bases to trimming and J lost 4 bases; unmatched junction nucleotides: 12. CDR3 nucleotides: TGTGCCAGCAGCCTCCCGGGGGTGGGGGACAGCTATGGCTACACCTTC. This sequence encodes CASSLPGVGDSYGYTF.

The chain uses TRBV18 and TRBJ2-7, with TRBD2 identical over 7 bases. This CDR3 comprises 12 residues. Germline CDR1 KGHSH, CDR2 LQKENI. V trimming: 6 bases; J trimming: 5 bases; junction bases outside the gene matches: 4. CDR3 residues: CASSLRGDEQYF. The CDR3 DNA sequence: TGTGCCAGCTCCCTTCGGGGGGACGAGCAGTACTTC.

The chain combines TRBV30 with TRBJ1-6; the D is unclear. There are 14 residues in the CDR3. Germline-derived CDR1 and CDR2 are GTSNPN and SVGIG (reference sequence). With 3 bases removed from V and 9 bases from J, the gap between germline ends came to 15 bases. The CDR3 coding sequence is TGTGCCTGGAGCAAGGCCCCTCGGGGTTCACCCCTCCACTTT. This codes for CAWSKAPRGSPLHF.

J is TRBJ2-6 and V is TRBV24-1; TRBD1 matches at 7 bases. The CDR3 runs to 19 residues. With 2 bases clipped from V and 0 bases from J, the junction kept 9 bases outside the gene matches. Germline CDR1 is KGHDR and CDR2 is SFDVKD. CDR3 sequence: CATSDSSGTVSSGANVLTF. In DNA form, the CDR3 reads TGTGCCACCAGTGATTCATCCGGGACAGTTAGCTCTGGGGCCAACGTCCTGACTTTC.

This chain joins TRBV5-1 and TRBJ2-1, with 14 bases identical to TRBD2. The V gene end was trimmed by 0 bases and the J gene end by 12 bases; junction bases not matched to a gene: 11. Germline V gene sequence: CDR1 SGHRS, CDR2 YFSETQ. The CDR3 runs to 17 residues. The CDR3 region is CASSLANFGTSGSWQFF. CDR3 nucleotides: TGCGCCAGCAGCTTGGCCAATTTCGGGACTAGCGGGAGTTGGCAGTTCTTC.

This rearrangement joins TRBV11-2 to TRBJ2-7; 8 bases are a match to TRBD2. The V gene end was trimmed by 1 base and the J gene end by 3 bases; junction bases not matched to a gene: 5. Germline V lookup: CDR1 SGHAT, CDR2 FQNNGV. The CDR3 has 15 amino acids. DNA of the CDR3: TGTGCCAGCAGCTTAGCGGGAGGGCCCCACTACGAGCAGTACTTC. Protein: CASSLAGGPHYEQYF. Based on the CDR3 plus reference TRBV11-2 and TRBJ2-7, the full variable domain is EAGVAQSPRYKIIEKRQSVAFWCNPISGHATLYWYQQILGQGPKLLIQFQNNGVVDDSQLPKDRFSAERLKGVDSTLKIQPAKLEDSAVYLCASSLAGGPHYEQYFGPGTRLTVT.

The V gene is TRBV20-1, the J gene TRBJ2-7, with 7 bases fitting TRBD1. This CDR3 has 10 residues. The trim removed 7 bases at V and 7 bases at J, leaving 4 bases unmatched. Germline assignment: CDR1 DFQATT and CDR2 SNEGSKA (reference sequence). The CDR3 spells CSGQGREQYF. CDR3 coding DNA: TGCAGTGGACAGGGAAGAGAGCAGTACTTC.

The V and J genes are TRBV20-1 and TRBJ1-1; D is uncertain. The CDR3 has 10 amino acids. Germline CDR1 reads DFQATT; CDR2 reads SNEGSKA (reference sequence). The CDR3 loop is CSLLYTEAFF. The CDR3 nucleotides are TGCAGCCTCCTGTACACTGAAGCTTTCTTT.

V usage is TRBV3-1 (or the pseudogene TRBV3-2) and J usage is TRBJ2-7, with 8 bases lining up with TRBD1. This CDR3 comprises 14 residues. J gave up 3 bases and V 6 bases, and 7 bases lay outside the gene matches. CDR1 and CDR2 from the germline V gene are LGHDT and YNNKEL (reference sequence). The DNA for the CDR3 is TGTGCCAGCAGTCCCGGGACAGGCGACTACGAGCAGTACTTC. Translation gives CASSPGTGDYEQYF.

This chain connects TRBV11-3 to TRBJ2-1, with 9 bases aligning to TRBD2. Per germline, CDR1 SGHNT and CDR2 YENEEA. CDR3 length: 18 residues. V was clipped by 5 bases and J by 2 bases; unmatched bases: 13. The CDR3 sequence: CASSLGVLREGPYNEQFF. The CDR3 DNA follows: TGTGCCAGCAGCCTAGGGGTTTTGCGGGAGGGCCCCTACAATGAGCAGTTCTTC.

The chain employs TRBV7-8 and TRBJ1-2, with D unclear. Germline CDR1 reads SGHVS; CDR2 reads FQNEAQ. Trimming took off 5 bases at V and 4 bases at J, with 14 bases between the two ends. The length of the CDR3 is 14 residues. The CDR3 sequence is CASSAVGSSYGYTF. In DNA form, the CDR3 reads TGTGCCAGCAGCGCCGTGGGCAGCTCCTATGGCTACACCTTC.

The V gene is TRBV5-1, the J gene TRBJ1-5; 10 nucleotides line up with TRBD1. With 0 bases clipped from V and 6 bases from J, the junction kept 3 bases outside the gene matches. Looked up from germline, CDR1 is SGHRS and CDR2 is YFSETQ. The CDR3 contains 15 residues. This chain's CDR3 is CASSLGQGAGQPQHF. The CDR3, as DNA: TGCGCCAGCAGCTTGGGACAGGGGGCAGGTCAGCCCCAGCATTTT.

This sequence joins TRBV7-6 and TRBJ2-1; 9 bases fit TRBD1. Germline assignment: CDR1 SGHVS and CDR2 FNYEAQ. Trimming at V came to 1 base and at J to 3 bases, leaving 7 bases not matched to a gene. The CDR3 has 17 residues. Here the CDR3 reads CASSLESGTGFYNEQFF. In DNA form, the CDR3 reads TGTGCCAGCAGCTTAGAGTCCGGGACAGGGTTCTACAATGAGCAGTTCTTC.

The chain combines TRBV7-8 with TRBJ2-4, with 11 bases that match TRBD2. The V gene's germline CDR1 is SGHVS and CDR2 FQNEAQ. Trimming cost V 5 bases and J 0 bases; bases outside gene matches: 3. This CDR3 has 16 amino acids. CDR3 nucleotide sequence: TGTGCCAGCAGCCTCGGGACTAGCGGAGCCAAAAACATTCAGTACTTC. Protein sequence: CASSLGTSGAKNIQYF.

Details on this clone: The sample contains more than one DNA sequence encoding this CDR3. V and J are TRBV9 and TRBJ2-5; tentative D call: TRBD1 (5 bases). The ends were cut back, 0 bases at V and 2 bases at J, with 8 bases in the middle. CDR1 is SGDLS and CDR2 is YYNGEE in the germline V gene. The CDR3 loop spans 14 amino acids. CDR3 DNA sequence: TGTGCCAGCAGCGTAGGGGGCGGACAAGAGACCCAGTACTTC. Translated: CASSVGGGQETQYF.

The CDR3 DNA reads as TGTGCCAGCAGTTTGGGACTTTTGAACACTGAAGCTTTCTTT. This translates into CASSLGLLNTEAFF. The gene calls are TRBV6-5 and TRBJ1-1; TRBD1 might be the D (5 bases). This CDR3 contains 14 residues. Germline V gene lookup returns CDR1 MNHEY and CDR2 SVGAGI. V was pared by 4 bases and J by 0 bases, with 9 bases between.

The rearrangement joins TRBV29-1 to TRBJ1-1; 10 nucleotides align to TRBD1. CDR3 length equals 12 residues. After removal of 7 bases from V and 8 bases from J, the junction contained 7 bases not matched to a gene. Germline lookup yields CDR1 SQVTM and CDR2 ANQGSEA. The CDR3 region has the DNA TGCAGCGCGATTCCGGGACAGGGGGAAGCTTTCTTT. Its protein product is CSAIPGQGEAFF. Based on the CDR3 plus reference TRBV29-1 and TRBJ1-1, the full variable domain is SAVISQKPSRDICQRGTSLTIQCQVDSQVTMMFWYRQQPGQSLTLIATANQGSEATYESGFVIDKFPISRPNLTFSTLTVSNMSPEDSSIYLCSAIPGQGEAFFGQGTRLTVV.

The CDR3: CASSPGLLYNEQFF. The CDR3 nucleotides are TGTGCCAGCAGCCCGGGACTATTATACAATGAGCAGTTCTTC. The rearrangement links TRBV13 to TRBJ2-1; 7 nucleotides match TRBD2. The germline V gene encodes CDR1 PRHDT and CDR2 FYEKMQ (reference sequence). There are 14 residues in the CDR3. The V gene end was trimmed by 5 bases and the J gene end by 4 bases; junction bases not matched to a gene: 5.